This T cell receptor beta chain originates from a study of blood T cells in healthy people across ages. This clonotype turned up a few times. A much larger clone lies one base from this, so it may be a read error. A sample-barcoded 5' primer and a J-beta primer mix were used in a second PCR of roughly 6 to 11 cycles. Each cDNA molecule was tagged by a template-switch adaptor that had 12 random nucleotides. TCRdb reprocessed the 5' RACE reads via MiXCR and lists one record per CDR3 protein. The sample lists some 1.6 million distinct CDR3 sequences; around 36% were seen once. Trimming stripped 11 bases from V and 4 bases from J, with 17 bases between. Germline loops: CDR1 MGHRA, CDR2 YSYEKL. The CDR3 extends over 13 amino acids.

This sequence joins TRBV4-1 and TRBJ2-5; D call uncertain. The sequencing sample was made of blood. This clonotype was obtained from a woman aged 30 to 39 in good health. CDR3: CAGGRSTGETQYF. The CDR3, as DNA: TGCGCCGGCGGTCGTTCAACGGGAGAGACCCAGTACTTC.